One sample yielded the 10 T cell receptor beta chains listed below, sequenced in a study of T cell repertoires in cytomegalovirus infection. Their target antigens are unknown. TCRdb independently ran MiXCR on the reads; one entry per CDR3 protein. This table holds 700,000 to 900,000 distinct CDR3 sequences, roughly 29% found once. Material: cultured CD8+ T cells from PBMCs, obtained from culture after CMV antigen stimulation. These receptors originate from a human donor in good health (CMV status not recorded). Some clones in this sample may be carry-over from other donors' samples.

The chain recombines TRBV11-1 with TRBJ1-1; the match to TRBD1 covers 8 bases. Germline V gene lookup returns CDR1 SGHAT and CDR2 FQDESV (reference sequence). With 2 bases clipped from V and 4 bases from J, the junction kept 9 bases outside the gene matches. The CDR3 runs to 16 residues. The DNA for the CDR3 is TGTGCCAGCAGCTTATACCCCAGGGGGCAAGGCACTGAAGCTTTCTTT. Protein sequence: CASSLYPRGQGTEAFF.

This clonotype showed up just a few times. CDR3 sequence (DNA): TGTGCCAGCAGCTTCCGCGGCAGGGGACTGTTCTACAATGAGCAGTTCTTC. It is translated as CASSFRGRGLFYNEQFF. The chain uses TRBV5-6 and TRBJ2-1; D possibly uses TRBD1 or TRBD2 (6 bases each). Trimming left V 2 bases short and J 3 bases short, with 18 bases between. The CDR3 spans 17 residues. CDR1 and CDR2 (germline): SGHDT, YYEEEE. Complete variable domain (other parts from reference TRBV5-6 and TRBJ2-1): DAGVTQSPTHLIKTRGQQVTLRCSPKSGHDTVSWYQQALGQGPQFIFQYYEEEERQRGNFPDRFSGHQFPNYSSELNVNALLLGDSALYLCASSFRGRGLFYNEQFFGPGTRLTVL.

The V and J genes are TRBV7-3 and TRBJ1-1; no reliable D call. This CDR3 has 14 amino acids. The V gene's germline CDR1 is SGHTA and CDR2 FQGTGA. V dropped 5 bases and J dropped 4 bases, with 14 bases sitting between them. The CDR3 sequence is CASSGSSYPTEAFF. Here the CDR3 DNA reads TGTGCCAGCAGCGGGTCCTCTTATCCCACTGAAGCTTTCTTT.

The rearrangement uses TRBV10-3 and TRBJ2-5, with TRBD2 matching over 8 bases. Losses at the gene ends were 2 bases for V and 5 bases for J; bases not matched to a gene: 4. The CDR3 loop spans 14 amino acids. CDR1 and CDR2 (germline): ENHRY, SYGVKD. CDR3 nucleotide sequence: TGTGCCATCAGTGAGCGGGGGGGCCTGGAGACCCAGTACTTC. Translating gives CAISERGGLETQYF.

This clonotype was counted only a few times. This chain uses TRBV29-1 with TRBJ2-7; D is uncertain. The germline gives CDR1 SQVTM, CDR2 ANQGSEA. V lost 0 bases and J 0 bases, leaving 9 bases between the germline ends. The CDR3 contains 14 residues. The CDR3 is CSVEEPTSSYEQYF. For the CDR3, the DNA is TGCAGCGTTGAAGAACCCACGAGCTCCTACGAGCAGTACTTC.

This clonotype occurred a few times. The chain uses TRBV7-6 and TRBJ2-7; TRBD1 might be the D (5 bases). The CDR3 has 14 residues. CDR1 is SGHVS, CDR2 FNYEAQ, per germline. The V gene lost 5 bases and the J gene lost 0 bases, with 11 bases spanning the gap. CDR3 in amino acids: CASSAGPISYEQYF. CDR3 sequence (DNA): TGTGCCAGCAGCGCAGGGCCCATCTCCTACGAGCAGTACTTC.

This clonotype has only a few counts. The CDR3 loop reads CASSQGGASYEQYF. The CDR3 DNA reads TGTGCCAGCAGCCAAGGGGGGGCCTCCTACGAGCAGTACTTC. This chain uses TRBV6-2 or TRBV6-3 with TRBJ2-7; maybe TRBD2 (7 bases). Trimming left V 6 bases short and J 0 bases short, with 12 bases between. Germline values: CDR1 MNHEY, CDR2 SVGEGT. This CDR3 comprises 14 residues.

This clonotype was seen a handful of times. This chain links TRBV6-5 with TRBJ2-1, with D maybe TRBD1 (6 bases). Germline CDR1 MNHEY, CDR2 SVGAGI. Trimming shortened V by 2 bases and J by 15 bases, and 26 bases separated the two germline ends. The CDR3 sequence is 16 residues long. The DNA for the CDR3 is TGTGCCAGCAGTTACGGGACAACCAGGGGTGGGTCTAAACGGTTCTTC. The encoded protein is CASSYGTTRGGSKRFF.

The chain combines TRBV24-1 with TRBJ1-1; D is perhaps TRBD1 (6 bases). Trimming pared 4 bases from V and 6 bases from J, leaving 17 bases between. Germline V gene data show CDR1 as KGHDR and CDR2 as SFDVKD. The CDR3 extends over 15 amino acids. CDR3 DNA: TGTGCCACCAGTGACCCAAAGGGGGTAAACCCTGAAGCTTTCTTT. Its protein is CATSDPKGVNPEAFF.

There are a few counts of this clonotype. CDR3 loop: CASSILQSVPIYGYTF. As DNA, the CDR3 is TGTGCCAGTAGTATTCTCCAATCCGTTCCTATCTATGGCTACACCTTC. The chain carries TRBV19 and TRBJ1-2; no firm D call. Germline assignment: CDR1 LNHDA and CDR2 SQIVND (reference sequence). The CDR3 covers 16 residues. V lost 3 bases to trimming and J lost 4 bases, with 18 bases between them.